One and the same sample provided the 25 T cell receptor beta chains below, sequenced in a study of identifying expanded T cells in peripheral blood. Some clones are missing from TCRdb's copy, which holds only in-frame ones; the method was immunoSEQ multiplex PCR. The repertoire consists of about 90,000 clones, with about 86% occurring once and the leading ten covering around 6%. Sequenced input: blood. These receptors were collected from a person aged 18 to 70 in good health.

V is TRBV6-1 and J is TRBJ1-1; D is unresolved. From germline, CDR1 is MNHNS and CDR2 SASEGT. The germline V and J ends were trimmed by 6 bases and 1 base, with 9 bases remaining between them. The CDR3 covers 13 residues. The CDR3 loop is CASSTSENTEAFF. DNA of the CDR3: TGTGCCAGCAGCACAAGTGAGAACACTGAAGCTTTCTTT.

The chain recombines TRBV30 with TRBJ1-1; 9 positions agree with TRBD1. The germline V gene encodes CDR1 GTSNPN and CDR2 SVGIG (reference sequence). The CDR3 length is 12 residues. The J segment lost 7 bases and the V segment lost 5 bases, leaving 5 bases of the junction unmatched. CDR3 protein: CAWGQGIFEAFF. The CDR3 nucleotides are TGTGCCTGGGGACAGGGGATCTTTGAAGCTTTCTTT.

The rearrangement uses TRBV10-3 and TRBJ2-5; D is undetermined. V shed 2 bases and J shed 5 bases, with 12 bases lying between them. Germline lookup yields CDR1 ENHRY and CDR2 SYGVKD. This CDR3 has 14 amino acids. The CDR3 sequence is CAISENGYRETQYF. The CDR3 region has the DNA TGTGCCATCAGTGAGAATGGGTATCGGGAGACCCAGTACTTC.

CDR3 sequence reads: CASSPSPGGNQPQHF. The DNA of the CDR3 is TGTGCCAGCAGTCCCTCACCGGGGGGCAATCAGCCCCAGCATTTT. V is TRBV5-4 and J is TRBJ1-5; TRBD1 might be the D (5 bases). Trimming removed 5 bases from V and 2 bases from J, with 14 bases in between. Germline-derived CDR1 and CDR2 are SGHNT and YYREEE (reference sequence). The CDR3 totals 15 residues.

This sequence joins TRBV7-8 and TRBJ1-6; D not certain. This CDR3 comprises 16 residues. The germline V and J ends were trimmed by 5 bases and 6 bases, with 17 bases remaining between them. CDR1 is SGHVS and CDR2 is FQNEAQ in the germline V gene. The CDR3 spells CASSGPRRVGNSPLHF. DNA for the CDR3: TGTGCCAGCAGCGGCCCTAGGAGGGTGGGTAATTCACCCCTCCACTTT.

This clone has more than one count but fewer than ten. The chain uses TRBV25-1 and TRBJ2-2; TRBD2 aligns across 7 bases. The CDR3 totals 14 residues. Germline CDR1 is MGHDK and CDR2 is SYGVNS. The V and J ends lost 7 bases and 3 bases, in that order; junction bases with no gene match: 5. The CDR3 DNA reads as TGTGCCAGCACGGGGGGTATGGACACCGGGGAGCTGTTTTTT. This sequence encodes CASTGGMDTGELFF.

The chain combines TRBV19 with TRBJ2-1; 7 bases agree with TRBD2. Germline V gene sequence: CDR1 LNHDA, CDR2 SQIVND (reference sequence). The CDR3 contains 14 residues. After removal of 7 bases from V and 6 bases from J, the junction contained 9 bases not matched to a gene. For the CDR3, the DNA is TGTGCCAGTAATATGGGGGGGTGGTTCAATGAGCAGTTCTTC. Amino acid sequence: CASNMGGWFNEQFF.

This clone is a singleton in its sample. This rearrangement joins TRBV15 to TRBJ1-3, with TRBD1 as a possible D gene (6 bases). CDR3 length: 16 residues. Trimming removed 3 bases at V and 2 bases at J, with 14 bases between. Germline loops: CDR1 LNHNV, CDR2 YYDKDF (reference sequence). CDR3 nucleotides: TGTGCCACCAGCAGTCGACAGGACCTAACTGGAAACACCATATATTTT. Amino acid sequence: CATSSRQDLTGNTIYF.

The chain uses TRBV5-1 and TRBJ2-1, with D possibly matching TRBD1 (5 bases). The germline gives CDR1 SGHRS, CDR2 YFSETQ. The length of the CDR3 is 14 residues. Between the trimmed V and J ends, which lost 4 bases and 4 bases, there was a span of 12 bases. The CDR3 DNA follows: TGCGCCAGCAGCACCCGTGACAGTTACAATGAGCAGTTCTTC. It codes for CASSTRDSYNEQFF.

The rearrangement uses TRBV7-9 and TRBJ1-1, with TRBD1 identical over 8 bases. V dropped 3 bases and J dropped 0; count of bases not matched to a gene: 9. Germline lookup yields CDR1 SEHNR and CDR2 FQNEAQ (reference sequence). This CDR3 comprises 17 residues. CDR3 amino acids: CASSLDGQGVMNTEAFF. The DNA for the CDR3 is TGTGCCAGCAGCTTGGATGGACAGGGTGTCATGAACACTGAAGCTTTCTTT.

The CDR3 nucleotides read TGTGCCAGCAGCCGCCCCGGACAGGGGTTAAGCTACGAGCAGTACTTC. Encoded protein: CASSRPGQGLSYEQYF. The J gene is TRBJ2-7, the V gene TRBV5-8, with TRBD1 matching 9 bases. Germline V gives CDR1 SGHTS, CDR2 YDEGEE. The CDR3 sequence is 16 residues long. After removal of 4 bases from V and 3 bases from J, the junction contained 11 bases not matched to a gene.

CDR3 sequence reads: CASSSSGWQGVTDTQYF. The CDR3, as DNA: TGTGCCAGCAGCTCCTCCGGTTGGCAGGGGGTTACAGATACGCAGTATTTT. V gene TRBV13 combines with J gene TRBJ2-3, with TRBD1 identical over 7 bases. The CDR3 has 17 amino acids. The junction had 13 bases not matched to a gene; V was cut back by 4 bases and J by 3 bases. From germline, CDR1 is PRHDT and CDR2 FYEKMQ (reference sequence).

V gene TRBV7-9 combines with J gene TRBJ2-2; the D gene could be TRBD1 or TRBD2 (6 bases each). The CDR3 length is 13 residues. Germline CDR1 and CDR2: SEHNR and FQNEAQ (reference sequence). Trimming removed 9 bases from V and 6 bases from J, with 14 bases in between. The DNA of the CDR3 is TGTGCCAGGGAGGGGGACGCAGCCGGGGAGCTGTTTTTT. Protein: CAREGDAAGELFF.

The gene calls are TRBV5-6 and TRBJ2-7, with D perhaps TRBD1 (5 bases). Per germline, CDR1 SGHDT and CDR2 YYEEEE. The V gene lost 0 bases and the J gene lost 3 bases, with 16 bases spanning the gap. This CDR3 is built from 16 residues. CDR3 protein: CASSLAEQELLYEQYF. The CDR3 region has the DNA TGTGCCAGCAGCTTGGCCGAACAGGAGCTACTCTACGAGCAGTACTTC.

The chain carries TRBV11-1 and TRBJ2-5; D unresolved. Germline CDR1 is SGHAT and CDR2 is FQDESV (reference sequence). The V end lost 8 bases, the J end lost 2 bases, and 12 bases lay between the germline ends. The CDR3 has 13 residues. In DNA form, the CDR3 reads TGTGCCAGCGGGGATGGAATACAAGAGACCCAGTACTTC. It codes for CASGDGIQETQYF. The variable domain in full, completed from reference TRBV11-1 and TRBJ2-5, reads EAEVAQSPRYKITEKSQAVAFWCDPISGHATLYWYRQILGQGPELLVQFQDESVVDDSQLPKDRFSAERLKGVDSTLKIQPAELGDSAMYLCASGDGIQETQYFGPGTRLLVL.

The rearrangement links TRBV18 to TRBJ2-1, with D perhaps TRBD1 (6 bases). The CDR3 sequence is 17 residues long. V shed 3 bases and J shed 0 bases, with 15 bases lying between them. Germline values: CDR1 KGHSH, CDR2 LQKENI. CDR3 in DNA: TGTGCCAGCTCACCCCCCGGACAGCTGAGCTCCTACAATGAGCAGTTCTTC. Its protein is CASSPPGQLSSYNEQFF.

The chain is built from TRBV7-7 and TRBJ2-5; D perhaps matches TRBD2 (6 bases). The CDR3 is 14 amino acids. Germline V CDR1 and CDR2: SSHAT, FNYEAQ (reference sequence). V lost 3 bases to trimming and J lost 4 bases, with 12 bases between them. The CDR3 sequence: CASSLSGGIETQYF. The CDR3 DNA reads TGTGCCAGCAGCTTGTCCGGGGGTATAGAGACCCAGTACTTC.

The chain carries TRBV11-2 and TRBJ1-3, with D tentatively TRBD1 (5 bases). V was trimmed by 5 bases and J by 0 bases, leaving 11 bases between them. The germline V gene has CDR1 SGHAT and CDR2 FQNNGV. The CDR3 sequence is 15 residues long. CDR3 residues: CASSPRDPSGNTIYF. CDR3 coding DNA: TGTGCCAGCAGCCCCCGGGACCCCTCTGGAAACACCATATATTTT.

This clone is termed medium-sized. The chain has TRBV5-1 and TRBJ1-1, with D perhaps TRBD1 (5 bases). The CDR3 spans 13 residues. The germline V gene has CDR1 SGHRS and CDR2 YFSETQ. Trimming took 0 bases from V and 4 from J, leaving 7 bases between them. The CDR3 region has the DNA TGCGCCAGCAGCTTGGAGGGGCCCACTGAAGCTTTCTTT. Protein sequence: CASSLEGPTEAFF.

This chain uses TRBV10-3 with TRBJ1-1; D may be TRBD1 (6 bases). V lost 5 bases, J lost 1 base, and 14 bases lay in between. This CDR3 has 15 residues. Looked up from germline, CDR1 is ENHRY and CDR2 is SYGVKD. The CDR3 region has the DNA TGTGCCATCAGTTCCAGGACAGCCCAGAACACTGAAGCTTTCTTT. It specifies CAISSRTAQNTEAFF.

The chain employs TRBV18 and TRBJ2-5, with 8 bases lining up with TRBD2. CDR3 length: 16 amino acids. Looked up from germline, CDR1 is KGHSH and CDR2 is LQKENI. Unmatched junction bases numbered 7, after V lost 2 bases and J lost 2 bases. The CDR3 DNA is TGTGCCAGCTCACCATTCCCATCGGGAGGGCAAGAGACCCAGTACTTC. Protein sequence: CASSPFPSGGQETQYF.

This chain uses TRBV5-5 with TRBJ1-2; 9 bases fit TRBD1. J was trimmed by 2 bases and V by 5 bases; bases with no gene match: 7. Germline values: CDR1 SGHKS, CDR2 YYEKEE (reference sequence). The CDR3 runs 15 residues. The CDR3 coding sequence is TGTGCCAGCAGTGTACCGGGACAGGGCAACTATGGCTACACCTTC. Translated, it gives CASSVPGQGNYGYTF.

This clone was seen a single time. Other DNA sequences within the sample encode an identical CDR3. V and J are TRBV5-4 and TRBJ1-2, with 8 bases lining up with TRBD1. Germline CDR1 reads SGHNT; CDR2 reads YYREEE (reference sequence). This CDR3 is built from 13 residues. V lost 4 bases, J lost 4 bases, and 3 bases stayed unmatched. CDR3 bases: TGTGCCAGCAGCCTAGACAGGGGCTATGGCTACACCTTC. Its protein product is CASSLDRGYGYTF.

The genes are TRBV9 and TRBJ1-1; 9 positions match TRBD1. Germline CDR1 and CDR2: SGDLS and YYNGEE. The V and J ends lost 0 bases and 1 base, in that order; junction bases with no gene match: 7. CDR3 length: 17 residues. The DNA for the CDR3 is TGTGCCAGCAGCGTAGCCCGGACAGGGGCCGGGAACACTGAAGCTTTCTTT. It codes for CASSVARTGAGNTEAFF. The whole variable domain, filled in from reference TRBV9 and TRBJ1-1, reads DSGVTQTPKHLITATGQRVTLRCSPRSGDLSVYWYQQSLDQGLQFLIQYYNGEERAKGNILERFSAQQFPDLHSELNLSSLELGDSALYFCASSVARTGAGNTEAFFGQGTRLTVV.

The V call is TRBV15, the J call TRBJ1-1; D not certain. The V gene's germline CDR1 is LNHNV and CDR2 YYDKDF (reference sequence). The CDR3 contains 13 residues. The V and J ends lost 1 base and 1 base respectively, with 4 bases between them. The chain's CDR3 is CATSRVGNTEAFF. Written as DNA, the CDR3 is TGTGCCACCAGCAGAGTAGGGAACACTGAAGCTTTCTTT.